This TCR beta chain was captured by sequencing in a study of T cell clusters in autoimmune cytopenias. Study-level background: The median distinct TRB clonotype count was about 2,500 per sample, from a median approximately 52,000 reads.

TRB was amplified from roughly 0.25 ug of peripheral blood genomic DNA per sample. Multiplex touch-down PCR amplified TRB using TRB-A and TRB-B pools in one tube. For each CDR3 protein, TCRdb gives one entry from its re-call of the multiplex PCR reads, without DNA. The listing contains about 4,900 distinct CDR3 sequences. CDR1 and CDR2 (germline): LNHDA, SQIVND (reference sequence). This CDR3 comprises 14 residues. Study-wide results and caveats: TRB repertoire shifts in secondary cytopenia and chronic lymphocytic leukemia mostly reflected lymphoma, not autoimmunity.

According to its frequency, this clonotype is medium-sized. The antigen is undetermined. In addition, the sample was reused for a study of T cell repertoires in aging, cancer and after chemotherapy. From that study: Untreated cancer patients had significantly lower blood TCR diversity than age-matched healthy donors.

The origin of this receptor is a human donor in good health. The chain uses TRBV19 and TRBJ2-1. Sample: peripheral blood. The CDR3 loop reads CASTADSQYNEQFF.